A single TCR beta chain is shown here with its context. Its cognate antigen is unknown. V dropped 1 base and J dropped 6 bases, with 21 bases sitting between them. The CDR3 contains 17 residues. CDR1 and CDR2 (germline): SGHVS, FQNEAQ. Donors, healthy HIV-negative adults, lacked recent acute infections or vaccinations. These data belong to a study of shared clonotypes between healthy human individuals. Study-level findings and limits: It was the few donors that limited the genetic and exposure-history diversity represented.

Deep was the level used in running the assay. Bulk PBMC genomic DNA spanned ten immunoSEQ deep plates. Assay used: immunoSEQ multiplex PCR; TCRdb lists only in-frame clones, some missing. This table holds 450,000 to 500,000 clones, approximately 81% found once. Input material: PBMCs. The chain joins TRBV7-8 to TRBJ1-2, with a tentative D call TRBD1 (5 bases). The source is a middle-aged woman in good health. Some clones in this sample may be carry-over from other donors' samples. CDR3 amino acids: CASSLVPLGRRGDGYTF. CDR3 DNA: TGTGCCAGCAGCTTAGTCCCCCTGGGACGTCGGGGAGATGGCTACACCTTC.